Presented here are 9 T cell receptor beta chains from one specimen sequenced in a study of blood T cell repertoires in COVID-19. This table comes from immunoSEQ multiplex PCR, and its TCRdb copy is limited to in-frame clones, with some not included. Here the sample spans 250,000 to 400,000 clones, over 85% being singletons. Sequencing was carried out using PBMCs or T cells enriched from blood (not recorded which). The source is a man in his fifties or sixties who had recovered from COVID-19.

The chain recombines TRBV2 with TRBJ2-1, with unresolved D. In germline, CDR1 is SNHLY, CDR2 FYNNEI. The CDR3 consists of 12 residues. V was trimmed by 3 bases and J by 7 bases, leaving 7 bases between them. The DNA for the CDR3 is TGTGCCAGCAGTGATAATCGGAATGAGCAGTTCTTC. The encoded protein is CASSDNRNEQFF. Full variable domain (outside the CDR3, taken from reference TRBV2 and TRBJ2-1): EPEVTQTPSHQVTQMGQEVILRCVPISNHLYFYWYRQILGQKVEFLVSFYNNEISEKSEIFDDQFSVERPDGSNFTLKIRSTKLEDSAMYFCASSDNRNEQFFGPGTRLTVL.

The rearrangement joins TRBV6-5 to TRBJ1-1; 8 positions match TRBD1. V lost 6 bases and J lost 5; bases outside the gene matches: 5. The germline V gene encodes CDR1 MNHEY and CDR2 SVGAGI. The CDR3 contains 13 residues. This CDR3 reads CASRTGGGTEAFF. As DNA, the CDR3 is TGTGCCAGCAGAACAGGGGGTGGAACTGAAGCTTTCTTT.

This clone was observed a single time. This chain connects TRBV5-1 to TRBJ1-5; TRBD1 agrees at 7 bases. The CDR3 runs to 15 residues. With 4 bases clipped from V and 2 bases from J, the junction kept 6 bases outside the gene matches. Germline V gene data show CDR1 as SGHRS and CDR2 as YFSETQ. The CDR3 nucleotides read TGCGCCAGCAGCCAGGGGGTTGGGGGCAATCAGCCCCAGCATTTT. It yields the protein CASSQGVGGNQPQHF.

This rearrangement joins TRBV5-1 to TRBJ2-3; D may be TRBD2 (5 bases). The length of the CDR3 is 15 residues. The V gene lost 0 bases and the J gene lost 1 base, with 9 bases spanning the gap. Germline loops: CDR1 SGHRS, CDR2 YFSETQ. The CDR3 DNA follows: TGCGCCAGCAGCTTGGTTCTAGCAGGCACAGATACGCAGTATTTT. As protein: CASSLVLAGTDTQYF.

The genes are TRBV3-1 (or the pseudogene TRBV3-2) and TRBJ2-7; 8 nucleotides line up with TRBD2. Germline lookup yields CDR1 LGHDT and CDR2 YNNKEL (reference sequence). V shed 1 base and J 5 bases; nucleotides not matched to a gene: 10. This CDR3 region has 16 residues. The CDR3 is CASSQVRGVVRHEQYF. In DNA, the CDR3 is TGTGCCAGCAGCCAAGTGCGGGGGGTGGTCCGCCACGAGCAGTACTTC.

This clone was seen once. The chain couples TRBV28 to TRBJ1-4; no clear D gene. Germline V CDR1 and CDR2: MDHEN, SYDVKM. This CDR3 has 17 amino acids. The ends were cut back, 2 bases at V and 4 bases at J, with 17 bases in the middle. The CDR3 reads CASSLLSPQRLNEKLFF. The DNA of the CDR3 is TGTGCCAGCAGTTTACTATCGCCCCAGAGGCTTAATGAAAAACTGTTTTTT. Using reference TRBV28 and TRBJ1-4 for the parts outside the CDR3, the full variable domain is DVKVTQSSRYLVKRTGEKVFLECVQDMDHENMFWYRQDPGLGLRLIYFSYDVKMKEKGDIPEGYSVSREKKERFSLILESASTNQTSMYLCASSLLSPQRLNEKLFFGSGTQLSVL.

This clone occurred once. The rearrangement joins TRBV5-6 to TRBJ2-2; D is unclear. Germline V CDR1 and CDR2: SGHDT, YYEEEE. Trimming removed 1 base from V and 0 bases from J, with 7 bases in between. This CDR3 has 15 amino acids. The CDR3 nucleotides read TGTGCCAGCAGCTTGCCCCGGGCGAACACCGGGGAGCTGTTTTTT. Amino acids: CASSLPRANTGELFF.

The V and J genes are TRBV4-2 and TRBJ2-3; TRBD2 agrees at 8 bases. Germline V gives CDR1 LGHNA, CDR2 YNFKEQ. The CDR3 extends over 15 amino acids. J gave up 7 bases and V 0 bases, and 6 bases lay outside the gene matches. CDR3 DNA: TGTGCCAGCAGCCAAGACACCAGCGGGAGCAATACGCAGTATTTT. It codes for CASSQDTSGSNTQYF.

The rearrangement uses TRBV7-2 and TRBJ1-2; maybe TRBD1 (5 bases). The germline gives CDR1 SGHTA, CDR2 FQGNSA. The CDR3 loop spans 17 amino acids. The ends were cut back, 2 bases at V and 3 bases at J, with 19 bases in the middle. CDR3 amino acids: CASSLLPGGIGDYGYTF. CDR3 bases: TGTGCCAGCAGCTTATTACCCGGGGGTATCGGTGACTATGGCTACACCTTC.